The sequence of this TCR beta chain was determined in a study of blood T cell repertoires in COVID-19. For the study at large: Donors in the United States, Italy and Spain gave samples during acute or convalescent COVID-19. The cDNA or gDNA used as material had been derived from T cells, B-cell-depleted T cells, or PBMCs.

The CDR3 is 16 amino acids. Germline values: CDR1 SGHNT, CDR2 YYREEE (reference sequence). V trimming: 0 bases; J trimming: 5 bases; junction bases outside the gene matches: 6. Data came from immunoSEQ multiplex PCR; TCRdb stores just in-frame clones and leaves some out. The data hold 150,000 to 200,000 clones, with 86% observed a single time. The study drew participants aged roughly 18 to 95 years from roughly 25 US areas. Symptom resolution, clearance, or two negative PCRs marked donors in Cohort 3 as recovered. The chain has TRBV5-4 and TRBJ2-1; 9 positions agree with TRBD2. The receptor's source is a woman aged 30 to 39 who had recovered from COVID-19. The source material was PBMCs or T cells enriched from blood (not recorded which). The CDR3 is CASSLALRGGNNEQFF. CDR3 bases: TGTGCCAGCAGCTTGGCCTTGCGGGGGGGCAACAATGAGCAGTTCTTC.